This TCR beta chain comes out of a study of T cell changes during pregnancy in multiple sclerosis. Sequencing was performed with immunoSEQ multiplex PCR; in TCRdb, only in-frame clones are kept and a portion is missing. The data show tens of thousands of clones, 70% to 90% seen once. The sample here was peripheral blood, taken before pregnancy. The clonotype originates from a female donor with multiple sclerosis, enrolled in a pregnancy study.

CDR3 protein: CASSGERGTGNTEAFF. CDR3 bases: TGTGCCAGTAGTGGCGAGCGCGGGACAGGGAACACTGAAGCTTTCTTT. The rearrangement uses TRBV19 and TRBJ1-1; 8 nucleotides align to TRBD1. The CDR3 extends over 16 amino acids. CDR1 and CDR2 (germline): LNHDA, SQIVND (reference sequence). V shed 5 bases, J shed 1 base, and the junction held 9 bases outside the gene matches.